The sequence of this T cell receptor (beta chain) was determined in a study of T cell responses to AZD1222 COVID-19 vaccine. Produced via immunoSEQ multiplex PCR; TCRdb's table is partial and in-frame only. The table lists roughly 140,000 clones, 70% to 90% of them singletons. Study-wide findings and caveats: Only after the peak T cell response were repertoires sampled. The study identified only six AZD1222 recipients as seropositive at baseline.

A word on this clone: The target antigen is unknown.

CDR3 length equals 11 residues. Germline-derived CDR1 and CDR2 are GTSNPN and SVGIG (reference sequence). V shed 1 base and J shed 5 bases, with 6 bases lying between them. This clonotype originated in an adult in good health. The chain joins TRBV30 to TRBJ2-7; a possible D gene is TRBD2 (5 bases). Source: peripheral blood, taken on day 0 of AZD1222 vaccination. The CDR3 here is CAWSERDEQYF. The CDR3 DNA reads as TGTGCCTGGAGTGAGAGGGACGAGCAGTACTTC.